A single sample is the source of the 26 T cell receptor beta chains below, sequenced in a study of metastatic and nonmetastatic thyroid tumors. All patients were treatment-naive before thyroid surgery. TCRdb re-called the PCR reads through MiXCR. The sample carries tens of thousands of clones, about 20% recorded once. Material: tumor tissue. These receptors came from a female donor with papillary thyroid cancer or a benign thyroid nodule (not recorded which). Some clones in this sample may be carry-over from other donors' samples.

This clone was found many times. In nucleotides, the CDR3 is TGTGCCAGCAGCTTAGCGCGGGTGACAGGGGGTGGCTACACCTTC. This sequence encodes CASSLARVTGGGYTF. J is TRBJ1-2 and V is TRBV7-9; 9 bases fit TRBD1. The CDR3 has 15 amino acids. The ends lost 0 bases at V and 7 bases at J; junction bases unmatched: 6. Germline V CDR1 and CDR2: SEHNR, FQNEAQ (reference sequence). The full variable domain, rest sourced from reference TRBV7-9 and TRBJ1-2, is DTGVSQNPRHKITKRGQNVTFRCDPISEHNRLYWYRQTLGQGPEFLTYFQNEAQLEKSRLLSDRFSAERPKGSFSTLEIQRTEQGDSAMYLCASSLARVTGGGYTFGSGTRLTVV.

The gene calls are TRBV2 and TRBJ2-2; D is possibly TRBD1 or TRBD2 (6 bases each). This CDR3 has 14 amino acids. V was shortened by 4 bases and J by 4 bases, with 10 bases between the two germline ends. Germline CDR1 and CDR2: SNHLY and FYNNEI. The DNA for the CDR3 is TGTGCCAGCAGTGTAGGGGGGTTCACCGGGGAGCTGTTTTTT. The encoded protein is CASSVGGFTGELFF.

The genes are TRBV9 and TRBJ1-1, with TRBD1 as a possible D gene (6 bases). Germline CDR1 SGDLS, CDR2 YYNGEE. The CDR3 totals 14 residues. Trimming left V 4 bases short and J 6 bases short, with 16 bases between. The CDR3 loop is CASSPKGGGAEAFF. CDR3 in DNA: TGTGCCAGCAGCCCTAAAGGGGGAGGCGCTGAAGCTTTCTTT.

This clone is medium-sized in the sample. This CDR3 is also generated by other DNA sequences in the sample. The chain combines TRBV20-1 with TRBJ1-5; TRBD1 agrees at 9 bases. The CDR3 loop spans 15 amino acids. CDR1 DFQATT and CDR2 SNEGSKA come from the germline V gene (reference sequence). After removal of 5 bases from V and 1 base from J, the junction contained 6 bases not matched to a gene. The CDR3 here is CSARGQGLSNQPQHF. DNA of the CDR3: TGCAGTGCTCGTGGACAGGGGCTAAGCAATCAGCCCCAGCATTTT.

This clone appeared many times. The chain links TRBV24-1 to TRBJ2-5; D might be TRBD2 (7 bases). The CDR3 is 15 amino acids. Trimming removed 1 base at V and 4 bases at J, with 12 bases between. Germline V gives CDR1 KGHDR, CDR2 SFDVKD. This CDR3 is CATSDFGGGGETQYF. CDR3 nucleotides: TGTGCCACCAGTGATTTTGGGGGAGGGGGAGAGACCCAGTACTTC.

V gene TRBV20-1 combines with J gene TRBJ1-5; D possibly corresponds to TRBD1 (6 bases). CDR1 and CDR2 from the germline V gene are DFQATT and SNEGSKA (reference sequence). V was pared by 2 bases and J by 8 bases, with 13 bases between. The CDR3 extends over 13 amino acids. The CDR3 loop is CSARRTEREPQHF. CDR3 DNA sequence: TGCAGTGCTAGAAGGACAGAAAGGGAGCCCCAGCATTTT.

There are many counts of this clone. The chain couples TRBV27 to TRBJ1-6; D perhaps matches TRBD1 (6 bases). This CDR3 is 13 amino acids long. Trimming left V 8 bases short and J 6 bases short, with 11 bases between. CDR1 is MNHEY and CDR2 is SMNVEV in the germline V gene (reference sequence). The chain's CDR3 is CASSGGGNSPLHF. CDR3 nucleotides: TGTGCCAGCTCGGGGGGCGGTAATTCACCCCTCCACTTT.

This clone showed up just a few times. This chain links TRBV11-2 with TRBJ2-7, with 7 bases identical to TRBD2. V shed 5 bases and J 4 bases; nucleotides not matched to a gene: 11. The CDR3 is made up of 15 amino acids. Germline-derived CDR1 and CDR2 are SGHAT and FQNNGV. In DNA form, the CDR3 reads TGTGCCAGCAGCACACTGGTCGGGAGGATGTACGAGCAGTACTTC. Translated, it gives CASSTLVGRMYEQYF.

Within the sample, this clone is medium-sized. Additional DNA sequences in this sample encode the identical CDR3. The chain combines TRBV20-1 with TRBJ1-1; D uncertain. Germline V lookup: CDR1 DFQATT, CDR2 SNEGSKA (reference sequence). Deletions cut 3 bases from V and 0 bases from J, with 5 bases between. The CDR3 totals 12 residues. The CDR3 bases are TGCAGTGCTAGGAGGATGAACACTGAAGCTTTCTTT. This encodes CSARRMNTEAFF.

The rearrangement joins TRBV5-1 to TRBJ1-5; D unresolved. The CDR3 has 15 residues. V dropped 4 bases and J dropped 2 bases, with 13 bases sitting between them. Germline CDR1 is SGHRS and CDR2 is YFSETQ. The CDR3 reads CASSQDGVGNQPQHF. CDR3 in DNA: TGCGCCAGCAGCCAAGATGGTGTTGGCAATCAGCCCCAGCATTTT.

In this sample, this clone turned up a few times. The rearrangement links TRBV6-1 to TRBJ2-7; 11 nucleotides match TRBD1. J lost 4 bases, V lost 7 bases, and 3 bases had no gene match. Germline CDR1 and CDR2: MNHNS and SASEGT. The CDR3 is 13 residues long. CDR3 protein: CASIGQGAYEQYF. As DNA, the CDR3 is TGTGCCAGCATTGGACAGGGGGCTTACGAGCAGTACTTC.

By sample fraction, this clone is medium-sized (0.01 to 0.1%). The chain combines TRBV20-1 with TRBJ1-1; TRBD1 is a possible D gene (6 bases). This CDR3 is 14 amino acids long. The germline V and J ends were trimmed by 0 bases and 4 bases, with 12 bases remaining between them. Germline assignment: CDR1 DFQATT and CDR2 SNEGSKA (reference sequence). The CDR3 spells CSARDQGRGTEAFF. The CDR3, as DNA: TGCAGTGCTAGAGACCAGGGGAGAGGCACTGAAGCTTTCTTT.

By share, this clone counts as medium-sized. The genes are TRBV12-3 or TRBV12-4 and TRBJ2-3; no definite D call. The CDR3 covers 13 residues. Trimming stripped 0 bases from V and 6 bases from J, with 7 bases between. The CDR3 is CASSLAIPDTQYF. CDR3 sequence (DNA): TGTGCCAGCAGTTTAGCTATCCCGGATACGCAGTATTTT.

The chain has TRBV6-5 and TRBJ1-1; no clear D. There are 16 residues in the CDR3. V dropped 0 bases and J dropped 1 base, with 12 bases sitting between them. The germline V gene has CDR1 MNHEY and CDR2 SVGAGI. The CDR3, as DNA: TGTGCCAGCAGTTACTCCACCGGGTCTACGAACACTGAAGCTTTCTTT. Protein product: CASSYSTGSTNTEAFF.

This clone was counted ten times or more. The gene calls are TRBV28 and TRBJ2-3, with TRBD2 matching over 9 bases. The germline CDR1 and CDR2 sequences are MDHEN and SYDVKM. The ends lost 3 bases at V and 6 bases at J; junction bases unmatched: 13. CDR3 length: 17 amino acids. The CDR3 DNA is TGTGCCAGCAGTTTTTTTGGGCTAGCGGGAAGCAGGGATACGCAGTATTTT. The encoded protein is CASSFFGLAGSRDTQYF.

By proportion, this clone is medium-sized. The chain joins TRBV27 to TRBJ1-6; a possible D gene is TRBD1 (6 bases). CDR3 length equals 13 residues. Germline CDR1 and CDR2: MNHEY and SMNVEV (reference sequence). Trimming cost V 3 bases and J 10 bases, with 10 bases left between them. The CDR3 loop is CASSFRGGSPLHF. In DNA, the CDR3 is TGTGCCAGCAGTTTCAGGGGCGGGTCACCCCTCCACTTT.

The chain combines TRBV6-5 with TRBJ1-6; D is possibly TRBD1 (6 bases). The V end lost 0 bases, the J end lost 9 bases, and 18 bases lay between the germline ends. CDR1 and CDR2 from the germline V gene are MNHEY and SVGAGI. This CDR3 comprises 17 residues. The CDR3 here is CASSYSDMGGRGSPLHF. The CDR3 DNA reads as TGTGCCAGCAGTTACTCGGATATGGGGGGGCGAGGTTCACCCCTCCACTTT.

This clone was seen only a few times. The chain recombines TRBV20-1 with TRBJ2-7; possible D gene TRBD1, 7 bases. The CDR3 is made up of 13 amino acids. CDR1 and CDR2 (germline): DFQATT, SNEGSKA (reference sequence). V was pared by 6 bases and J by 0 bases, with 12 bases between. The CDR3 is CSARDRFSYEQYF. CDR3 DNA: TGCAGTGCGCGGGACAGATTCTCCTACGAGCAGTACTTC.

At least ten counts were recorded for this clone. This chain uses TRBV4-2 with TRBJ2-1, with 10 positions matching TRBD2. Germline V gene lookup returns CDR1 LGHNA and CDR2 YNFKEQ. V lost 5 bases, J lost 10 bases, and 11 bases stayed unmatched. The CDR3 spans 15 residues. The CDR3: CASSFLAGEMDEQFF. The CDR3 nucleotides read TGTGCCAGCAGCTTTCTAGCGGGAGAAATGGACGAGCAGTTCTTC.

The V gene is TRBV6-4, the J gene TRBJ2-3, with 7 bases aligning to TRBD2. Germline V gives CDR1 MRHNA, CDR2 SNTAGT. V was clipped by 0 bases and J by 4 bases; unmatched bases: 7. This CDR3 has 16 residues. This chain's CDR3 is CASSDSSTGGADTQYF. In nucleotides, the CDR3 is TGTGCCAGCAGTGACTCGAGTACGGGGGGAGCAGATACGCAGTATTTT.

This clone was seen a handful of times. Mismatch with germline at one junction end may stem from a read error. The chain joins TRBV5-5 to TRBJ2-5, with a weak D call TRBD2 (5 bases). The CDR3 is made up of 13 amino acids. CDR1 is SGHKS and CDR2 is YYEKEE in the germline V gene (reference sequence). CDR3 sequence reads: CASSLGLRGYSDF. In DNA, the CDR3 is TGTGCCAGCAGCTTGGGCTTACGAGGGTACTCGGACTTC.

Concerning this clone itself: Mismatch with germline at one junction end may stem from a read error. The sample contains more than one DNA sequence encoding this CDR3. This rearrangement joins TRBV6-1 to TRBJ2-7; D is perhaps TRBD1 (5 bases). The CDR3 covers 12 residues. Germline CDR1 MNHNS, CDR2 SASEGT. This CDR3 is CASSKGLYEQYF. In DNA form, the CDR3 reads TGTGCTAGCAGTAAGGGGCTCTACGAGCAGTACTTC.

The V gene is TRBV12-3 or TRBV12-4, the J gene TRBJ1-2; possible D gene TRBD1, 6 bases. Trimming removed 6 bases from V and 0 bases from J, with 14 bases in between. This CDR3 has 15 amino acids. CDR3 in amino acids: CASRPGHLANYGYTF. The CDR3 nucleotides are TGTGCCAGCAGACCGGGACACCTAGCTAACTATGGCTACACCTTC.

The CDR3 is CASSSLGENPQDEQFF. CDR3 DNA: TGTGCCAGCAGCTCCTTGGGGGAAAATCCCCAGGATGAGCAGTTCTTC. The chain uses TRBV9 and TRBJ2-1; D could derive from TRBD1 or TRBD2 (5 bases each). The V and J ends lost 4 bases and 8 bases respectively, with 22 bases between them. The CDR3 sequence is 16 residues long. Germline assignment: CDR1 SGDLS and CDR2 YYNGEE.

This clone turned up a few times. This chain connects TRBV6-2 or TRBV6-3 to TRBJ1-5; D not resolved. Trimming removed 6 bases from V and 9 bases from J, with 18 bases in between. The CDR3 covers 14 residues. Germline CDR1 and CDR2: MNHEY and SVGEGT. DNA for the CDR3: TGTGCCAGCAGCCCCACGGGTGTCGCGTCGCCCCAGCATTTT. It encodes CASSPTGVASPQHF.

Concerning this clone: Mismatch with germline at one junction end may stem from a read error. The chain has TRBV25-1 and TRBJ1-1; D might be TRBD1 (6 bases). CDR1 is MGHDK and CDR2 is SYGVNS in the germline V gene. CDR3 size: 14 residues. CDR3 amino acids: CSSVGGRGNTEAFF. The CDR3 bases are TGTTCCAGCGTGGGGGGCAGGGGAAACACTGAAGCTTTCTTT. The variable domain in full, completed from reference TRBV25-1 and TRBJ1-1, reads EADIYQTPRYLVIGTGKKITLECSQTMGHDKMYWYQQDPGMELHLIHYSYGVNSTEKGDLSSESTVSRIRTEHFPLTLESARPSHTSQYLCSSVGGRGNTEAFFGQGTRLTVV.